This T cell receptor (beta chain) appears in the sequencing data of a study of graft-versus-host responses after intestinal transplantation. At the level of the study: Induction using anti-thymocyte globulin, followed by tacrolimus and steroids for approximately 3 years, was given to all recipients.

As to this clone: Antigen unknown.

Libraries were prepared by immunoSEQ multiplex PCR; TCRdb keeps only in-frame clonotypes and omits some of them. The sample gives roughly 34,000 clones, 94% of which show up once; 0.2% to 0.25% is in the top ten. Study-wide points: Where graft-donor T cell macrochimerism was present, patients had high graft-versus-host to host-versus-graft clonal ratios in allografts.

Trimming took off 0 bases at V and 7 bases at J, with 19 bases between the two ends. This CDR3 has 17 amino acids. Germline V lookup: CDR1 ENHRY, CDR2 SYGVKD. This sample comprised unstimulated CD4+ T cells sorted from spleen or lymph node cells, obtained before transplant. V and J are TRBV10-3 and TRBJ2-1; possibly TRBD1 or TRBD2 for D (6 bases each). The sequence derives from a human donor who was the organ donor for an intestinal transplant. CDR3 bases: TGTGCCATCAGTGAGTCGATAGGTATTAGGGGGGAGAATGAGCAGTTCTTC. This sequence encodes CAISESIGIRGENEQFF.